These T cell receptor beta chains were read from a single sample in a study of T-cell memory formation after mild COVID-19. From the 5' RACE reads, TCRdb called clonotypes with MiXCR, one entry per CDR3 protein. The sample carries approximately 240,000 distinct CDR3 sequences, about a sixth recorded once. Input material: PBMCs or a T cell subset sorted from them (not recorded which). All receptors come from a man in his late teens or twenties who had mild COVID-19 (a few samples of this study predate the infection). Cell type and time point are not known. The CDR3 runs from the conserved cysteine through the conserved F or W. D genes are given only for firm matches. The size entry is marked missing in some rows and otherwise reads once, few, many or a size class.

>TRBJ2-3|TRBD2|few|TRBV5-1|15
TGCGCCAGCAGCTTCCTTAGCGGGTACACAGATACGCAGTATTTT
CASSFLSGYTDTQYF
>TRBJ1-1|NA|many|TRBV7-9|12
TGTGCCAGCAGCTTAGTTATCACTGAAGCTTTCTTT
CASSLVITEAFF
>TRBJ1-5|NA|NA|TRBV2|15
TGTGCCAGCAGTGACCCAGGGAGGACCAGCCAGCCCCAGCATTTT
CASSDPGRTSQPQHF
>TRBJ2-3|TRBD1|few|TRBV20-1|14
TGCAGTGCTCGGACAGGGGGGTGGGGAGATACGCAGTATTTT
CSARTGGWGDTQYF
>TRBJ2-7|NA|NA|TRBV11-2|12
TGTGCCAGCAGAACAGGGTTGAGCGAGCAGTACTTC
CASRTGLSEQYF
>TRBJ2-3|TRBD2|few|TRBV5-1|17
TGCGCCAGCAGCATGCCGGTGAGCGGGGGGGCCACAGATACGCAGTATTTT
CASSMPVSGGATDTQYF
>TRBJ1-2|NA|NA|TRBV7-2|12
TGTGCCAGCAGCCGAAGGCCCTATGGCTACACCTTC
CASSRRPYGYTF
>TRBJ2-2|TRBD2|few|TRBV2|14
TGTGCCAGCACCAGGGAGGGGACCACCGGGGAGCTGTTTTTT
CASTREGTTGELFF
>TRBJ2-1|TRBD1|NA|TRBV30|14
TGTGCCTGGGACCGGGACAGCTCCTACAATGAGCAGTTCTTC
CAWDRDSSYNEQFF
>TRBJ2-3|NA|NA|TRBV6-2/TRBV6-3|13
TGTGCCAGCAGTTCTGCCCTGTACGATACGCAGTATTTT
CASSSALYDTQYF
>TRBJ1-4|TRBD1|NA|TRBV5-1|15
TGCGCCAGCAGCTTTACAGGGGGTGGGAATGAAAAACTGTTTTTT
CASSFTGGGNEKLFF
>TRBJ2-7|TRBD2|NA|TRBV7-8|15
TGTGCCAGCAGCGGACGGGGCGGGGGAACCTACGAGCAGTACTTC
CASSGRGGGTYEQYF
>TRBJ2-7|NA|NA|TRBV6-1|14
TGTGCCAGCACCGGGATGGACAAGAGTTACGAGCAGTACTTC
CASTGMDKSYEQYF
>TRBJ2-3|TRBD2|few|TRBV5-5|16
TGTGCCAGCAGCTTTCCCCCTAGCGGACCCACAGATACGCAGTATTTT
CASSFPPSGPTDTQYF
>TRBJ1-2|NA|NA|TRBV2|13
TGTGCCAGCAGTCAGGACATAAACTATGGCTACACCTTC
CASSQDINYGYTF
>TRBJ2-5|NA|NA|TRBV7-2|14
TGTGCCAGCAGCTTTAACAGTGGCCAAGAGACCCAGTACTTC
CASSFNSGQETQYF
>TRBJ2-2|NA|few|TRBV5-6|13
TGTGCCAGCAGCTTGGAGGGGCAGGGGGAGCTGTTTTTT
CASSLEGQGELFF
>TRBJ2-7|TRBD1|NA|TRBV30|15
TGTGCCTGGCATCAAGGACAGGGGATTGCCTACGAGCAGTACTTC
CAWHQGQGIAYEQYF
>TRBJ1-1|NA|few|TRBV5-1|14
TGCGCCAGCAGCTTGACGGGGATTGACACTGAAGCTTTCTTT
CASSLTGIDTEAFF
>TRBJ2-1|NA|few|TRBV5-1|15
TGCGCCAGCAGCGCCACCGGGACGGGTGGCGATGAGCAGTTCTTC
CASSATGTGGDEQFF
>TRBJ2-2|NA|few|TRBV9|14
TGTGCCAGCAGCGGGCAGGGGTATGCCGGGGAGCTGTTTTTT
CASSGQGYAGELFF
>TRBJ1-5|NA|few|TRBV7-2|13
TGTGCCAGCAGCTACGGGGGGGAGCAGCCCCAGCATTTT
CASSYGGEQPQHF